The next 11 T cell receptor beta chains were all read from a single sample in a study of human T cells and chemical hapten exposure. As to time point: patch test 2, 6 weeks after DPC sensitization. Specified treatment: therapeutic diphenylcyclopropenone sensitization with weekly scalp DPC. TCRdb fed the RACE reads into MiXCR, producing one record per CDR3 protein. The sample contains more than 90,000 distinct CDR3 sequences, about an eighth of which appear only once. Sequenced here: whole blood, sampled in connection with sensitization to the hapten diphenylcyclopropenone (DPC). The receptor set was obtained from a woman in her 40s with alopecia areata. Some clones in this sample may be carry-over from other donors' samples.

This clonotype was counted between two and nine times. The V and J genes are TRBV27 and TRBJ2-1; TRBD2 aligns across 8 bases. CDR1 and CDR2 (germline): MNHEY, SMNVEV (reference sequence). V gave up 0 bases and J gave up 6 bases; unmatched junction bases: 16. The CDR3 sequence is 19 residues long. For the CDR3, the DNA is TGTGCCAGCAGTTTATCTTCCCGGACTAGCCGAATGGGTATCAATGAGCAGTTCTTC. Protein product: CASSLSSRTSRMGINEQFF.

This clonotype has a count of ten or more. The CDR3 coding sequence is TGTGCCAGCAGCGTATCCCCCACCCTTGATGGCTACACCTTC. Translating it yields CASSVSPTLDGYTF. The chain is built from TRBV9 and TRBJ1-2; D remains unclear. Germline CDR1 is SGDLS and CDR2 is YYNGEE. Trimming cost V 1 base and J 6 bases, with 13 bases left between them. This CDR3 has 14 residues.

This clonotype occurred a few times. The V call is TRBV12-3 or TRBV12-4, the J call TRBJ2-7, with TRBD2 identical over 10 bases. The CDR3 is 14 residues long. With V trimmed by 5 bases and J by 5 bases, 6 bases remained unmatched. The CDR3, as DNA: TGTGCCAGCAGTCCTAGCGGGAGTCTAAACGAGCAGTACTTC. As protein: CASSPSGSLNEQYF.

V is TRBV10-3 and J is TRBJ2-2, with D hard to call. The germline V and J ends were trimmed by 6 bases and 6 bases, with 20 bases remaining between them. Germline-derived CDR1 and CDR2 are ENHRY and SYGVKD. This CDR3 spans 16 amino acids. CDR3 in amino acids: CAISLAPGLEAGELFF. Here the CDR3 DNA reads TGTGCCATCAGCTTAGCCCCGGGCCTAGAGGCCGGGGAGCTGTTTTTT.

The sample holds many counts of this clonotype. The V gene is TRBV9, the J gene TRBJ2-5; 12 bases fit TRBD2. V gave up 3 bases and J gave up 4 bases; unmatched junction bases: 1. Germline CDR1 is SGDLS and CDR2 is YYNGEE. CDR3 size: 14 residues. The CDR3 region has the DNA TGTGCCAGCAGCGCGACTAGCGGGGGAGAGACCCAGTACTTC. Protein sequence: CASSATSGGETQYF.

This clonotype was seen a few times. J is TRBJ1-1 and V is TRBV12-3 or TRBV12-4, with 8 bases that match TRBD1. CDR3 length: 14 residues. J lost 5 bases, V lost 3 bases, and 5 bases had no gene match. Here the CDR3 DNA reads TGTGCCAGCAGTTTTGGGGACAGGACAACTGAAGCTTTCTTT. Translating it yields CASSFGDRTTEAFF.

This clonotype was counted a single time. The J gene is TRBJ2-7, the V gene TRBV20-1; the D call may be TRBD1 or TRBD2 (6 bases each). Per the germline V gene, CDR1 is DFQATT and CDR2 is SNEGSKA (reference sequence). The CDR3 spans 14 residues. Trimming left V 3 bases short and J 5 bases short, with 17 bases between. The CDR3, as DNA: TGCAGTGCTAGTGTTGGACTCGGGGGCCACGAGCAGTACTTC. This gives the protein CSASVGLGGHEQYF.

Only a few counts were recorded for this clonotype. The CDR3 spells CASSLEGGQGAYEQYF. The CDR3 bases are TGTGCCAGCAGCTTAGAGGGGGGACAGGGGGCCTACGAGCAGTACTTC. The chain employs TRBV7-2 and TRBJ2-7, with 11 bases that match TRBD1. The CDR3 runs to 16 residues. V dropped 1 base and J dropped 2; count of bases not matched to a gene: 4. The germline V gene has CDR1 SGHTA and CDR2 FQGNSA. The whole variable domain, filled in from reference TRBV7-2 and TRBJ2-7, reads GAGVSQSPSNKVTEKGKDVELRCDPISGHTALYWYRQSLGQGLEFLIYFQGNSAPDKSGLPSDRFSAERTGGSVSTLTIQRTQQEDSAVYLCASSLEGGQGAYEQYFGPGTRLTVT.

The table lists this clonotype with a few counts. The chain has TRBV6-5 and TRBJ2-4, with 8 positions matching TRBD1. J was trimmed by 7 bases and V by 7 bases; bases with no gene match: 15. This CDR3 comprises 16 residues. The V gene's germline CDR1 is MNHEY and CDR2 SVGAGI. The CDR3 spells CASKGTLTGDRNIQYF. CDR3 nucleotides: TGTGCCAGCAAGGGGACGCTGACAGGGGACAGGAACATTCAGTACTTC.

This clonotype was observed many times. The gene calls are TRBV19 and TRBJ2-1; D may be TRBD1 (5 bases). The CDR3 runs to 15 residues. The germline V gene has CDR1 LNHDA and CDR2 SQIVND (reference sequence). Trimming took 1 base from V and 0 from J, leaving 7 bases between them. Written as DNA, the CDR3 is TGTGCCAGTAGTATAGCAAGGGGCTCCTACAATGAGCAGTTCTTC. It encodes CASSIARGSYNEQFF.

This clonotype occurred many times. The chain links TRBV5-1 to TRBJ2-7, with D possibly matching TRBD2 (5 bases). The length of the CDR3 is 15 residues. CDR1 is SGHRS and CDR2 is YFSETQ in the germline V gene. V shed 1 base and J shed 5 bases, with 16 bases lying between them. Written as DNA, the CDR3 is TGCGCCAGCAGCTTGCGGGTTGGGAGTTCCCACGAGCAGTACTTC. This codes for CASSLRVGSSHEQYF.